This T cell receptor beta chain was sequenced for a study of blood T cell repertoires in COVID-19. On the study more broadly: PBMCs, B-cell-depleted T cells, or T cells were the source of the cDNA or gDNA that made up the material.

The sample holds a few counts of this clone. Measured with immunoSEQ multiplex PCR; TCRdb has only the in-frame clones, and not every one. The sample has 330,000 or so clones, approximately 88% seen once. V was clipped by 5 bases and J by 1 base; unmatched bases: 13. Germline CDR1 is SGHTA and CDR2 is FQGTGA. The CDR3 totals 18 residues. Sequenced: PBMCs or T cells enriched from blood (not recorded which). This clonotype originated in a man aged 25-45 years who had recovered from COVID-19. V and J are TRBV7-3 and TRBJ1-2; 10 bases align to TRBD1. The DNA for the CDR3 is TGTGCCAGCAGCCCACATCCCGGGACAGGGGATTTTAACTATGGCTACACCTTC. Translating it yields CASSPHPGTGDFNYGYTF.